Below, 30 T cell receptor beta chains from the same sample are listed, as sequenced in a study of shared clonotypes between healthy human individuals. Sequencing used immunoSEQ multiplex PCR; TCRdb keeps in-frame clones, though not all of them. The sample includes about 710,000 clones, around 78% of them seen just once. The sequencing sample was made of memory CD4+ T cells sorted from blood. Subset meaning: CD45RA-negative fraction. These receptors came from a woman aged 25 to 39 in good health.

In nucleotides, the CDR3 is TGTGCCAGCAGCCGGGGTTCGGGACTAGCGGGAGTGGATACGCAGTATTTT. Translating it yields CASSRGSGLAGVDTQYF. The chain links TRBV5-4 to TRBJ2-3; 14 bases line up with TRBD2. The CDR3 is 17 residues long. From germline, CDR1 is SGHNT and CDR2 YYREEE (reference sequence). Trimming cost V 4 bases and J 6 bases; bases outside gene matches: 10.

This clone was seen a handful of times. The chain is built from TRBV27 and TRBJ2-1, with D uncertain. V shed 5 bases and J shed 10 bases, with 15 bases lying between them. This CDR3 is built from 13 residues. The germline CDR1 and CDR2 sequences are MNHEY and SMNVEV (reference sequence). CDR3 bases: TGTGCCAGCAGTCCAACTGAGTCAGGCGAGCAGTTCTTC. Translated, it gives CASSPTESGEQFF.

This chain joins TRBV7-2 and TRBJ2-7; TRBD2 agrees at 13 bases. Looked up from germline, CDR1 is SGHTA and CDR2 is FQGNSA. The CDR3 spans 17 residues. With 5 bases clipped from V and 5 bases from J, the junction kept 12 bases outside the gene matches. The CDR3 bases are TGTGCCAGCAGCCACATTCGACTAGCGGGAGGTGTACACGAGCAGTACTTC. This codes for CASSHIRLAGGVHEQYF.

V gene TRBV28 combines with J gene TRBJ1-2; D gene uncertain. The CDR3 has 13 residues. Germline V gene sequence: CDR1 MDHEN, CDR2 SYDVKM. Trimming removed 2 bases from V and 7 bases from J, with 11 bases in between. Written as DNA, the CDR3 is TGTGCCAGCAGTTTAATAACAGCCCGTGGCTACACCTTC. This sequence encodes CASSLITARGYTF.

The V and J genes are TRBV19 and TRBJ2-7, with 9 bases fitting TRBD1. Looked up from germline, CDR1 is LNHDA and CDR2 is SQIVND (reference sequence). The CDR3 has 15 residues. With V trimmed by 3 bases and J by 3 bases, 6 bases remained unmatched. The CDR3 region has the DNA TGTGCCAGTAGTATGCCGGGACAGGGACTCTACGAGCAGTACTTC. Protein sequence: CASSMPGQGLYEQYF.

The chain links TRBV10-2 to TRBJ1-3; possible D gene TRBD1, 5 bases. Deletions cut 0 bases from V and 2 bases from J, with 17 bases between. CDR1 is WSHSY and CDR2 is SAAADI in the germline V gene. The CDR3 is 18 residues long. For the CDR3, the DNA is TGCGCCAGCAGTGAGTCGAACTTCCTCGGGGGGGCTGGAAACACCATATATTTT. The encoded protein is CASSESNFLGGAGNTIYF.

This clone was recorded once. An end of the junction does not agree with germline; a read error may underlie this. The rearrangement uses TRBV7-9 and TRBJ2-7; no clear D gene. The germline V gene encodes CDR1 SEHNR and CDR2 FQNEAQ (reference sequence). CDR3 length: 13 amino acids. CDR3 in DNA: TGTGCCAGCAGTTCTTATGTAGTCGACACCACGCACTTC. Protein product: CASSSYVVDTTHF.

This clone has more than one count but fewer than ten. This sequence joins TRBV6-4 and TRBJ1-1; the D gene is possibly TRBD1 (6 bases). The CDR3 is 15 residues long. Germline lookup yields CDR1 MRHNA and CDR2 SNTAGT. V gave up 3 bases and J gave up 7 bases, with 18 bases separating them. The CDR3 loop is CASSETGGEGFEAFF. For the CDR3, the DNA is TGTGCCAGCAGTGAGACAGGTGGGGAGGGATTTGAAGCTTTCTTT.

The sample holds a few counts of this clone. This sequence joins TRBV7-2 and TRBJ2-1; 8 nucleotides match TRBD2. Per germline, CDR1 SGHTA and CDR2 FQGNSA. The CDR3 is made up of 16 amino acids. Trimming removed 5 bases from V and 3 bases from J; junction bases left unmatched: 9. CDR3 in DNA: TGTGCCAGCAGCCCCACAGCGGGAGAGATCTACAATGAGCAGTTCTTC. It codes for CASSPTAGEIYNEQFF.

This clone was seen only a few times. This chain joins TRBV5-6 and TRBJ2-1, with TRBD1 matching 10 bases. CDR1 is SGHDT, CDR2 YYEEEE, per germline. The CDR3 is 15 amino acids. The junction had 13 bases not matched to a gene; V was cut back by 1 base and J by 15 bases. The CDR3 protein is CASSLSVWGTGVGFF. As DNA, the CDR3 is TGTGCCAGCAGCTTGTCGGTTTGGGGGACAGGGGTGGGGTTCTTC.

The V gene is TRBV21-1, the J gene TRBJ1-5. TRBV21-1 is a listed pseudogene. The CDR3 is 16 residues long. CDR3 sequence: CASSARGGYSNQPQHF. The CDR3 coding sequence is TGTGCCAGCAGCGCCAGGGGAGGGTACAGCAATCAGCCCCAGCATTTT.

The genes are TRBV7-9 and TRBJ2-1, with TRBD1 matching 9 bases. V was pared by 5 bases and J by 4 bases, with 12 bases of the junction left unmatched. The germline V gene has CDR1 SEHNR and CDR2 FQNEAQ (reference sequence). The CDR3 runs to 17 residues. CDR3 coding DNA: TGTGCCAGCAGCGCGGGGACAGGGTGGTTCTTGTACAATGAGCAGTTCTTC. Encoded protein: CASSAGTGWFLYNEQFF.

This clone was found once. This sequence joins TRBV30 and TRBJ1-4; D call uncertain. The V end lost 2 bases, the J end lost 8 bases, and 15 bases lay between the germline ends. The CDR3 totals 14 residues. Germline V gives CDR1 GTSNPN, CDR2 SVGIG (reference sequence). The CDR3 DNA is TGTGCCTGGAGTAGGTGGATACCGGGGGAAAAACTGTTTTTT. It codes for CAWSRWIPGEKLFF.

This clone was counted between two and nine times. The chain carries TRBV11-2 and TRBJ2-7; 16 bases are shared with TRBD2. In germline, CDR1 is SGHAT, CDR2 FQNNGV. This CDR3 spans 17 amino acids. V lost 5 bases to trimming and J lost 3 bases; unmatched junction nucleotides: 7. The CDR3: CASSGTSGRARGYEQYF. As DNA, the CDR3 is TGTGCCAGCAGCGGGACTAGCGGGAGGGCCCGGGGCTACGAGCAGTACTTC.

The rearrangement joins TRBV29-1 to TRBJ2-2; D remains unclear. This CDR3 has 12 amino acids. Germline values: CDR1 SQVTM, CDR2 ANQGSEA. Trimming stripped 5 bases from V and 5 bases from J, with 9 bases between. DNA of the CDR3: TGCAGCGTTCTCCGGTTTACCGGGGAGCTGTTTTTT. Translating it yields CSVLRFTGELFF.

This clone was observed once. V usage is TRBV5-1 and J usage is TRBJ2-7; tentative D call: TRBD2 (6 bases). This CDR3 has 15 amino acids. V dropped 2 bases and J dropped 3 bases, with 15 bases sitting between them. Germline V gene lookup returns CDR1 SGHRS and CDR2 YFSETQ. The CDR3 DNA sequence: TGCGCCAGCAGCTTTGGTGCGGGAAAAGACTACGAGCAGTACTTC. Translating it yields CASSFGAGKDYEQYF.

This clone was recorded at least ten times. V and J are TRBV6-5 and TRBJ1-2; TRBD1 matches 7 bases. V shed 5 bases, J shed 6 bases, and the junction held 9 bases outside the gene matches. The V gene's germline CDR1 is MNHEY and CDR2 SVGAGI. The length of the CDR3 is 14 residues. The CDR3 here is CASSLTGLFNGYTF. In DNA form, the CDR3 reads TGTGCCAGCAGTCTGACAGGGCTGTTTAATGGCTACACCTTC.

This rearrangement joins TRBV6-1 to TRBJ1-5, with a tentative D call TRBD1 (6 bases). The ends were cut back, 10 bases at V and 5 bases at J, with 18 bases in the middle. The length of the CDR3 is 14 residues. The germline V gene encodes CDR1 MNHNS and CDR2 SASEGT. The CDR3 is CATDHGQRYQPQHF. CDR3 in DNA: TGTGCCACCGACCATGGACAGAGATATCAGCCCCAGCATTTT.

The chain employs TRBV4-1 and TRBJ1-3, with D perhaps matching TRBD1 (6 bases). With 4 bases removed from V and 0 bases from J, the gap between germline ends came to 13 bases. This CDR3 is 16 amino acids long. Germline CDR1 and CDR2: MGHRA and YSYEKL. The CDR3 sequence is CASSLGPGASGNTIYF. CDR3 DNA: TGCGCCAGCAGCCTAGGCCCGGGGGCCTCTGGAAACACCATATATTTT.

The V gene is TRBV7-9, the J gene TRBJ2-7; TRBD1 aligns across 8 bases. CDR1 SEHNR and CDR2 FQNEAQ come from the germline V gene (reference sequence). The trim removed 5 bases at V and 3 bases at J, leaving 12 bases unmatched. The CDR3 extends over 16 amino acids. The chain's CDR3 is CASSLSRGRLRYEQYF. In DNA form, the CDR3 reads TGTGCCAGCAGCCTTTCCAGGGGGCGTTTACGCTACGAGCAGTACTTC.

Regarding this clone: The junction shows a germline mismatch at one end, possibly a read error. The V and J genes are TRBV2 and TRBJ2-7, with D perhaps TRBD2 (5 bases). Germline V lookup: CDR1 SNHLY, CDR2 FYNNEI. This CDR3 comprises 12 residues. This CDR3 is CASSDKTGWKNF. The CDR3 DNA is TGTGCCAGCAGTGATAAAACGGGGTGGAAGAACTTC.

This clone was counted between two and nine times. The chain combines TRBV6-6 with TRBJ1-1; D is unclear. The CDR3 runs to 15 residues. The V gene lost 4 bases and the J gene lost 1 base, with 13 bases spanning the gap. The germline gives CDR1 MNHNY, CDR2 SVGAGI (reference sequence). Written as DNA, the CDR3 is TGTGCCAGCAGTTCGGGTGGTAGCCGGAACACTGAAGCTTTCTTT. Amino acid sequence: CASSSGGSRNTEAFF.

The chain is built from TRBV28 and TRBJ1-2; D remains ambiguous. With 6 bases removed from V and 0 bases from J, the gap between germline ends came to 11 bases. CDR1 and CDR2 (germline): MDHEN, SYDVKM. The CDR3 has 14 residues. The CDR3 loop reads CASSPLTANYGYTF. DNA for the CDR3: TGTGCCAGCAGCCCCCTCACGGCTAACTATGGCTACACCTTC.

This chain joins TRBV4-1 and TRBJ2-3, with D possibly matching TRBD2 (6 bases). Per the germline V gene, CDR1 is MGHRA and CDR2 is YSYEKL. This CDR3 region has 19 residues. V was shortened by 0 bases and J by 0 bases, with 19 bases between the two germline ends. CDR3 residues: CASSQDRFVSGASTDTQYF. The DNA of the CDR3 is TGCGCCAGCAGCCAAGATCGGTTTGTTAGCGGAGCTAGCACAGATACGCAGTATTTT.

This chain uses TRBV5-1 with TRBJ2-1; 12 bases are shared with TRBD2. V gave up 4 bases and J gave up 7 bases; unmatched junction bases: 6. The CDR3 totals 15 residues. CDR1 SGHRS and CDR2 YFSETQ come from the germline V gene. CDR3: CASSETSGSRNEQFF. The CDR3 region has the DNA TGCGCCAGCAGCGAGACTAGCGGGAGTAGGAATGAGCAGTTCTTC.

The rearrangement links TRBV6-1 to TRBJ1-4; a possible D gene is TRBD1 (5 bases). Germline loops: CDR1 MNHNS, CDR2 SASEGT. This CDR3 has 14 amino acids. V lost 3 bases, J lost 8 bases, and 13 bases lay in between. In DNA form, the CDR3 reads TGTGCCAGCAGTGAGTTCGGGGGTTGGGAAAAACTGTTTTTT. Its translation: CASSEFGGWEKLFF.

The gene calls are TRBV5-8 and TRBJ1-2, with TRBD1 as a possible D gene (6 bases). This CDR3 has 15 amino acids. CDR1 SGHTS and CDR2 YDEGEE come from the germline V gene. The V gene lost 3 bases and the J gene lost 4 bases, with 16 bases spanning the gap. The CDR3 protein is CASSSRTALGYGYTF. The DNA of the CDR3 is TGTGCCAGCAGCTCGCGGACAGCGTTGGGCTATGGCTACACCTTC.

This clone was seen only once. This chain links TRBV11-2 with TRBJ1-6; no clear D. Trimming removed 5 bases from V and 11 bases from J, with 13 bases in between. The germline gives CDR1 SGHAT, CDR2 FQNNGV. The CDR3 totals 13 residues. CDR3 sequence: CASSGGRDAPLHF. CDR3 DNA sequence: TGTGCCAGCAGCGGCGGACGGGATGCACCCCTCCACTTT.

The V gene is TRBV9, the J gene TRBJ2-7, with TRBD2 matching 11 bases. The CDR3 is 14 amino acids. Germline V lookup: CDR1 SGDLS, CDR2 YYNGEE. Germline trimming cut 3 bases from V and 2 bases from J; bases unmatched to any gene: 1. Here the CDR3 reads CASSEGLAAYEQYF. CDR3 nucleotide sequence: TGTGCCAGCAGCGAGGGACTAGCGGCCTACGAGCAGTACTTC.

The rearrangement joins TRBV7-8 to TRBJ2-2, with 10 bases lining up with TRBD1. Germline CDR1 is SGHVS and CDR2 is FQNEAQ. The CDR3 totals 15 residues. Trimming removed 6 bases from V and 6 bases from J; junction bases left unmatched: 7. DNA of the CDR3: TGTGCCAGCAGACGAAGGACAGGGGGTTCCGGGGAGCTGTTTTTT. This translates into CASRRRTGGSGELFF.